This T cell receptor (beta chain) was identified in a study of T cell changes during pregnancy in multiple sclerosis (dated by TCRdb to the late 2010s). Notes on the research overall: Changes in the T cell repertoire over the course of pregnancy were examined in this study in women with multiple sclerosis.

Library construction relied on the immunoSEQ multiplex PCR assay. In TCRdb, the immuneACCESS table is reduced to in-frame sequences with V and J assigned. These tables do not hold every clone; where another copy was compared, an unresolved V gene accounts for under half, and the others remain unexplained. For this sample the table gives some 48,000 clones, of which roughly 94% were detected only once. 5.5% to 7% of the sample is held by the ten biggest clonotypes. A remark on this clone: It lacks a known antigen. Qualities for individual bases were not recorded, and no much larger clone is one base off.

This TCR came from a female donor with multiple sclerosis, enrolled in a pregnancy study. Sequencing used CD8+ T cells from peripheral blood mononuclear cells, obtained in the first trimester of pregnancy.

In nucleotides, the sequence is TGTGCCAGCAGCACCCACGAGGGACTAGCGGGAGGGAGGGCGCAGTATTTT. Translation gives CASSTHEGLAGGRAQYF. This chain is built from TRBV13 and TRBJ2-3; 16 middle bases align to TRBD2. From the germline V gene (reference sequence), CDR1 is PRHDT and CDR2 is FYEKMQ. V loses 5 bases at its end and J loses 10 bases; junction bases beyond the gene matches: 12. Reading from cysteine to phenylalanine, the CDR3 counts 17 amino acids. Only the CDR3 DNA stays, 51 bases, in frame from base 1.